The 27 T cell receptor beta chains listed next were all sequenced from one sample in a study of human T cells and chemical hapten exposure. Time point of the sample: pre-sensitization, week 0. Treatment reported: therapeutic diphenylcyclopropenone sensitization with weekly scalp DPC. A single record per CDR3 protein comes from TCRdb applying MiXCR to the RACE reads. The sample records 350,000 to 450,000 distinct CDR3 sequences, more than 4.5% being singletons. The sequencing used whole blood, collected in connection with sensitization to the hapten diphenylcyclopropenone (DPC). The source is a woman aged 45-65 years with alopecia areata. Some clones in this sample may be carry-over from other donors' samples.

This chain links TRBV20-1 with TRBJ2-1; the D gene is possibly TRBD2 (5 bases). Per germline, CDR1 DFQATT and CDR2 SNEGSKA (reference sequence). This CDR3 is built from 14 residues. Deletions cut 6 bases from V and 0 bases from J, with 12 bases between. Written as DNA, the CDR3 is TGCAGTGCCCGGACTGTTAGCTCCTACAATGAGCAGTTCTTC. This gives the protein CSARTVSSYNEQFF.

This clonotype was counted a few times. The chain uses TRBV7-2 and TRBJ2-3, with D hard to call. The CDR3 sequence is 14 residues long. Trimming cost V 2 bases and J 7 bases, with 13 bases left between them. CDR1 is SGHTA and CDR2 is FQGNSA in the germline V gene. CDR3 sequence reads: CASSLRGGENTQYF. The CDR3 DNA reads as TGTGCCAGCAGCTTAAGAGGTGGTGAAAATACGCAGTATTTT.

Ten or more counts support this clonotype. The chain uses TRBV29-1 and TRBJ2-7; the match to TRBD2 covers 8 bases. The V and J ends lost 0 bases and 7 bases, in that order; junction bases with no gene match: 8. From germline, CDR1 is SQVTM and CDR2 ANQGSEA. The CDR3 covers 14 residues. The CDR3 nucleotides are TGCAGCGTTGAAGATGGGACGGGAGGGGGTGAGCAGTACTTC. It specifies CSVEDGTGGGEQYF.

This clonotype was observed at least ten times. The rearrangement uses TRBV29-1 and TRBJ2-7; 8 nucleotides line up with TRBD1. Per the germline V gene, CDR1 is SQVTM and CDR2 is ANQGSEA. The V gene end was trimmed by 0 bases and the J gene end by 4 bases; junction bases not matched to a gene: 5. The CDR3 totals 14 residues. The CDR3 loop is CSVEDRTGLYEQYF. In DNA, the CDR3 is TGCAGCGTTGAAGATCGGACAGGGTTGTACGAGCAGTACTTC.

This clonotype was detected ten times or more. The rearrangement uses TRBV29-1 and TRBJ2-1; possible D gene TRBD2, 5 bases. V lost 3 bases and J 8 bases, leaving 11 bases between the germline ends. The germline V gene has CDR1 SQVTM and CDR2 ANQGSEA. The CDR3 contains 12 residues. The CDR3 loop reads CSVEGARYEQFF. The CDR3 DNA sequence: TGCAGCGTTGAGGGAGCGCGGTATGAGCAGTTCTTC.

The chain carries TRBV4-1 and TRBJ2-2; TRBD1 or TRBD2 may be the D gene (5 bases each). There are 16 residues in the CDR3. From germline, CDR1 is MGHRA and CDR2 YSYEKL. Trimming cost V 0 bases and J 3 bases, with 11 bases left between them. The CDR3 DNA sequence: TGCGCCAGCAGCCAAGATGTGGGACGGGACACCGGGGAGCTGTTTTTT. Residues: CASSQDVGRDTGELFF.

This clonotype was seen a handful of times. The V call is TRBV15, the J call TRBJ1-4, with 10 bases identical to TRBD1. CDR1 LNHNV and CDR2 YYDKDF come from the germline V gene (reference sequence). V was pared by 5 bases and J by 8 bases, with 8 bases of the junction left unmatched. This CDR3 spans 15 amino acids. The CDR3 reads CATSPRTGGKEKLFF. The DNA of the CDR3 is TGTGCCACCAGCCCCAGGACAGGGGGAAAGGAAAAACTGTTTTTT.

This clonotype was picked up many times. The chain links TRBV18 to TRBJ2-3, with D unresolved. Trimming took off 6 bases at V and 2 bases at J, with 12 bases between the two ends. The CDR3 loop spans 14 amino acids. CDR1 KGHSH and CDR2 LQKENI come from the germline V gene. As DNA, the CDR3 is TGTGCCAGCTCGCCTGGACCAACCACAGATACGCAGTATTTT. Protein product: CASSPGPTTDTQYF.

This clonotype was seen repeatedly, ten times or more. The rearrangement uses TRBV10-2 and TRBJ2-7; 11 bases align to TRBD2. This CDR3 has 14 residues. Trimming cost V 5 bases and J 4 bases; bases outside gene matches: 4. Per germline, CDR1 WSHSY and CDR2 SAAADI. The CDR3 here is CASSYTSGGYEQYF. In DNA, the CDR3 is TGCGCCAGCAGTTACACTAGCGGGGGTTACGAGCAGTACTTC.

This clonotype was found many times. The chain recombines TRBV20-1 with TRBJ2-2; D gene ambiguous. From germline, CDR1 is DFQATT and CDR2 SNEGSKA (reference sequence). CDR3 length: 12 amino acids. The V gene lost 2 bases and the J gene lost 3 bases, with 4 bases spanning the gap. CDR3 sequence reads: CSARLYTGELFF. For the CDR3, the DNA is TGCAGTGCTAGACTGTACACCGGGGAGCTGTTTTTT.

This clonotype was seen at least ten times. The chain couples TRBV20-1 to TRBJ1-5; 10 bases map to TRBD1. V was pared by 6 bases and J by 6 bases, with 14 bases of the junction left unmatched. The CDR3 loop spans 16 amino acids. In germline, CDR1 is DFQATT, CDR2 SNEGSKA (reference sequence). CDR3 bases: TGCAGTGCCACGCAACAGACAGGGGGCGTTGGTCAGCCCCAGCATTTT. This translates into CSATQQTGGVGQPQHF.

This chain joins TRBV7-8 and TRBJ2-6; D is perhaps TRBD1 (5 bases). The CDR3 is 16 residues long. Between the trimmed V and J ends, which lost 5 bases and 3 bases, there was a span of 14 bases. CDR1 is SGHVS, CDR2 FQNEAQ, per germline. CDR3 amino acids: CASSRLQGSGANVLTF. CDR3 DNA sequence: TGTGCCAGCAGCAGACTTCAGGGAAGTGGGGCCAACGTCCTGACTTTC.

This clonotype was recorded at least ten times. The J gene is TRBJ2-3, the V gene TRBV7-2; D uncertain. Germline V gives CDR1 SGHTA, CDR2 FQGNSA. The V end was cut by 6 bases, the J end by 5 bases, with 6 bases between. The CDR3 extends over 11 amino acids. CDR3 bases: TGTGCCAGCAGTTCCGTAGATACGCAGTATTTT. Amino acid sequence: CASSSVDTQYF. The variable domain in full, completed from reference TRBV7-2 and TRBJ2-3, reads GAGVSQSPSNKVTEKGKDVELRCDPISGHTALYWYRQSLGQGLEFLIYFQGNSAPDKSGLPSDRFSAERTGGSVSTLTIQRTQQEDSAVYLCASSSVDTQYFGPGTRLTVL.

This clonotype was picked up a small number of times. The V and J genes are TRBV4-3 and TRBJ2-7; D tentatively fits TRBD1 or TRBD2 (5 bases each). The germline V gene has CDR1 LGHNA and CDR2 YSLEER. Deletions cut 0 bases from V and 4 bases from J, with 13 bases between. The CDR3 contains 15 residues. The DNA for the CDR3 is TGCGCCAGCAGCCAAGAACCTGGGGGTGGATACGAGCAGTACTTC. It codes for CASSQEPGGGYEQYF.

This clonotype came up a few times. V is TRBV7-9 and J is TRBJ2-3; TRBD1 might be the D (5 bases). This CDR3 comprises 14 residues. V lost 0 bases and J lost 4, with 8 bases in between. Germline CDR1 is SEHNR and CDR2 is FQNEAQ (reference sequence). CDR3 amino acids: CASSLAQGADTQYF. CDR3 DNA: TGTGCCAGCAGCTTAGCTCAGGGTGCAGATACGCAGTATTTT.

This clonotype was counted between two and nine times. V gene TRBV21-1 combines with J gene TRBJ2-7. TRBV21-1 corresponds to a pseudogene. This CDR3 is 12 amino acids long. This CDR3 reads CASSNSGLEQYF. The DNA of the CDR3 is TGTGCCAGCAGCAATTCAGGTTTGGAGCAGTACTTC.

This clonotype was counted ten times or more. V gene TRBV27 combines with J gene TRBJ1-5; perhaps TRBD1 as D (5 bases). The germline gives CDR1 MNHEY, CDR2 SMNVEV (reference sequence). V lost 4 bases to trimming and J lost 5 bases, with 12 bases between them. The CDR3 contains 14 residues. CDR3 region: CASSSGAGYQPQHF. CDR3 sequence (DNA): TGTGCCAGCAGTTCCGGGGCAGGATATCAGCCCCAGCATTTT.

This clonotype was found many times. The chain links TRBV29-1 to TRBJ2-5; D remains ambiguous. The length of the CDR3 is 14 residues. V lost 0 bases and J lost 1, with 9 bases in between. CDR1 is SQVTM and CDR2 is ANQGSEA in the germline V gene. CDR3 sequence (DNA): TGCAGCGTTGAAGAAGGAACAATCCAAGAGACCCAGTACTTC. Its translation is CSVEEGTIQETQYF.

The V and J genes are TRBV12-3 or TRBV12-4 and TRBJ1-2; TRBD1 is a possible D gene (6 bases). Trimming shortened V by 5 bases and J by 5 bases, and 12 bases separated the two germline ends. The CDR3 totals 13 residues. The CDR3 reads CASSHSTGYGYTF. In DNA form, the CDR3 reads TGTGCCAGCAGTCACTCGACAGGTTATGGCTACACCTTC.

This sequence joins TRBV13 and TRBJ1-4; 8 bases are shared with TRBD1. V trimming: 3 bases; J trimming: 5 bases; junction bases outside the gene matches: 5. CDR1 is PRHDT and CDR2 is FYEKMQ in the germline V gene (reference sequence). This CDR3 contains 15 residues. This CDR3 reads CASSFTGGENEKLFF. The DNA of the CDR3 is TGTGCCAGCAGCTTTACAGGGGGGGAAAATGAAAAACTGTTTTTT.

This clonotype was detected many times. This chain links TRBV6-5 with TRBJ2-1; 7 positions agree with TRBD2. Germline V lookup: CDR1 MNHEY, CDR2 SVGAGI. CDR3 length: 18 amino acids. V was pared by 0 bases and J by 0 bases, with 8 bases of the junction left unmatched. The CDR3 sequence is CASSYSSGLFSSYNEQFF. DNA of the CDR3: TGTGCCAGCAGTTACTCTAGCGGGCTTTTCAGCTCCTACAATGAGCAGTTCTTC.

This clonotype has at least ten counts. CDR3 loop: CASSQERTGLTNEQFF. The DNA for the CDR3 is TGCGCCAGCAGCCAAGAGAGGACAGGCCTTACGAATGAGCAGTTCTTC. This chain joins TRBV4-1 and TRBJ2-1; 7 nucleotides line up with TRBD1. V lost 0 bases and J lost 7; bases outside the gene matches: 9. The CDR3 loop spans 16 amino acids. Germline values: CDR1 MGHRA, CDR2 YSYEKL.

The table lists this clonotype with many counts. This chain joins TRBV7-9 and TRBJ2-3, with 8 bases lining up with TRBD1. With V trimmed by 3 bases and J by 2 bases, 10 bases remained unmatched. The CDR3 totals 17 residues. Germline V gives CDR1 SEHNR, CDR2 FQNEAQ (reference sequence). This chain's CDR3 is CASSFSLRTGLTDTQYF. CDR3 coding DNA: TGTGCCAGCAGCTTCTCCCTTCGGACAGGGCTCACAGATACGCAGTATTTT.

J is TRBJ2-7 and V is TRBV18; D gene uncertain. V shed 3 bases and J shed 7 bases, with 10 bases lying between them. This CDR3 has 12 residues. Germline lookup yields CDR1 KGHSH and CDR2 LQKENI. The CDR3 sequence: CASSPGGWEQYF. In DNA form, the CDR3 reads TGTGCCAGCTCACCGGGCGGATGGGAGCAGTACTTC.

The chain employs TRBV6-6 and TRBJ2-7, with D perhaps matching TRBD2 (6 bases). The CDR3 length is 17 residues. V shed 0 bases and J shed 0 bases, with 15 bases lying between them. Germline values: CDR1 MNHNY, CDR2 SVGAGI (reference sequence). DNA of the CDR3: TGTGCCAGCAGTTACTCGGTTCCTAGCGAAAGCTCCTACGAGCAGTACTTC. As protein: CASSYSVPSESSYEQYF.

As for this clonotype: Possible read error: a much larger clone is one base away. The gene calls are TRBV6-5 and TRBJ2-5; D remains ambiguous. The CDR3 contains 13 residues. Germline V CDR1 and CDR2: MNHEY, SVGAGI. V was pared by 8 bases and J by 7 bases, with 17 bases between. The CDR3 sequence is CASWPFGEGTQYF. CDR3 bases: TGTGCCAGCTGGCCGTTCGGCGAAGGGACCCAGTACTTC.

This clonotype has at least ten counts. Germline and junction disagree at one end, which may indicate a read error. The chain has TRBV5-1 and TRBJ1-1; D perhaps matches TRBD1 (6 bases). The CDR3 extends over 11 amino acids. Germline V gene lookup returns CDR1 SGHRS and CDR2 YFSETQ. The chain's CDR3 is CASSLTGEAFF. The CDR3 DNA is TGTGCCAGCAGTCTGACAGGTGAAGCTTTCTTT.